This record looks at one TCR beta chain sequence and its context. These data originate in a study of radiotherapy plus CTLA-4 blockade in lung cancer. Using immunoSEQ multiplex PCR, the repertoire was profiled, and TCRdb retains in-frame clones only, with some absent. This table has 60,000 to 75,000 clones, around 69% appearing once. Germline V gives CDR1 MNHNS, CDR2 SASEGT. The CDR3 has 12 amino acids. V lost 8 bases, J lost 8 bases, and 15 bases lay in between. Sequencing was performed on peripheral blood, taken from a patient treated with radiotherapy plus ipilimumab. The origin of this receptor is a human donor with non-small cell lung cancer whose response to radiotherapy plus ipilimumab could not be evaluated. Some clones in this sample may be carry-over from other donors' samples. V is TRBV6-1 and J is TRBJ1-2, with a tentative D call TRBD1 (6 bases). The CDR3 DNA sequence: TGTGCCAGCCGTAGGGGGACGGACGGCTACACCTTC. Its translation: CASRRGTDGYTF.